What follows are 30 T cell receptor beta chains derived from one specimen sequenced in a study of blood T cell repertoires in COVID-19 (TCRdb year 2020). The library came from the immunoSEQ multiplex PCR assay. TCRdb stores this immuneACCESS table with in-frame sequences only. Part of the clones is absent; in the studies checked, under half of the shortfall reflects unresolved V genes, and no reason is known for the rest. The sample data list 200,000 or so clones, and 82% of these were observed just once. Together, the top ten hold about 6.9% of the sample. The sequenced sample was peripheral blood. The origin of the receptors is a human donor with acute or convalescent COVID-19. The donor label of this sample is uncertain.

The rearrangement uses TRBV29-1 and TRBJ2-3; 7 bases line up with TRBD1. Germline V CDR1 and CDR2: SQVTM, ANQGSEA. V gave up 1 base and J gave up 0 bases; unmatched junction bases: 4. The CDR3 is 15 amino acids. For the CDR3, the DNA is TGCAGCGTTGAAGGCCGACAGGGAAGCACAGATACGCAGTATTTT. Translated: CSVEGRQGSTDTQYF.

The J gene is TRBJ1-1, the V gene TRBV7-3; the D is unclear. V lost 5 bases, J lost 7 bases, and 14 bases lay in between. CDR3 length: 13 amino acids. Per the germline V gene, CDR1 is SGHTA and CDR2 is FQGTGA. CDR3 residues: CASSNGPGGEAFF. CDR3 DNA sequence: TGTGCCAGCAGCAATGGCCCTGGAGGTGAAGCTTTCTTT.

The rearrangement joins TRBV11-3 to TRBJ1-2; the D is unclear. V was clipped by 6 bases and J by 6 bases, with 14 bases between them. The germline gives CDR1 SGHNT, CDR2 YENEEA. This CDR3 is built from 13 residues. The CDR3 DNA is TGTGCCAGCAGTTTTAGCGGTGGGAATGGCTACACCTTC. Translated, it gives CASSFSGGNGYTF.

The rearrangement uses TRBV28 and TRBJ1-5, with D perhaps TRBD1 (6 bases). This CDR3 has 15 residues. Trimming cost V 6 bases and J 5 bases, with 17 bases left between them. Looked up from germline, CDR1 is MDHEN and CDR2 is SYDVKM. The CDR3 bases are TGTGCCAGCAGCTTCCAAGGGGGACGGGATCAGCCCCAGCATTTT. This gives the protein CASSFQGGRDQPQHF.

The chain couples TRBV10-2 to TRBJ1-5, with 7 bases aligning to TRBD1. J gave up 4 bases and V 8 bases, and 8 bases lay outside the gene matches. CDR1 and CDR2 from the germline V gene are WSHSY and SAAADI. This CDR3 is 14 amino acids long. In DNA, the CDR3 is TGCGCCAGCGGCCCGGGACAGTCGAATCAGCCCCAGCATTTT. Its translation is CASGPGQSNQPQHF.

The chain combines TRBV7-3 with TRBJ2-1; D possibly corresponds to TRBD2 (5 bases). Germline CDR1 and CDR2: SGHTA and FQGTGA. The CDR3 has 15 amino acids. The V gene lost 2 bases and the J gene lost 0 bases, with 8 bases spanning the gap. The CDR3 loop is CASSLAGPSYNEQFF. As DNA, the CDR3 is TGTGCCAGCAGCTTAGCGGGTCCCTCCTACAATGAGCAGTTCTTC.

In this sample, this clone turned up once. The sample has other DNA sequences that encode this CDR3 too. The V gene is TRBV7-9, the J gene TRBJ2-3, with D uncertain. V was pared by 0 bases and J by 4 bases, with 5 bases between. CDR1 is SEHNR, CDR2 FQNEAQ, per germline (reference sequence). The CDR3 is 13 residues long. The CDR3, as DNA: TGTGCCAGCAGCTTAGCCGGAGCAGATACGCAGTATTTT. Protein product: CASSLAGADTQYF. The complete variable domain, with remaining parts taken from reference TRBV7-9 and TRBJ2-3, reads DTGVSQNPRHKITKRGQNVTFRCDPISEHNRLYWYRQTLGQGPEFLTYFQNEAQLEKSRLLSDRFSAERPKGSFSTLEIQRTEQGDSAMYLCASSLAGADTQYFGPGTRLTVL.

The rearrangement links TRBV5-4 to TRBJ1-1, with TRBD1 matching over 10 bases. The J segment lost 5 bases and the V segment lost 3 bases, leaving 7 bases of the junction unmatched. Germline V CDR1 and CDR2: SGHNT, YYREEE (reference sequence). This CDR3 comprises 15 residues. CDR3 in DNA: TGTGCCAGCAGCTCCCCGACAGGGGGCCGGACTGAAGCTTTCTTT. Translating gives CASSSPTGGRTEAFF.

The chain links TRBV9 to TRBJ1-2; D gene ambiguous. This CDR3 contains 17 residues. From germline, CDR1 is SGDLS and CDR2 YYNGEE. Trimming shortened V by 2 bases and J by 0 bases, and 17 bases separated the two germline ends. CDR3 DNA: TGTGCCAGCAGCGTGCGGAGGGTGGTCGGTTCTAACTATGGCTACACCTTC. It translates to CASSVRRVVGSNYGYTF.

The rearrangement links TRBV19 to TRBJ2-7, with no clear D. Trimming stripped 9 bases from V and 9 bases from J, with 18 bases between. CDR3 length equals 12 residues. Germline V CDR1 and CDR2: LNHDA, SQIVND (reference sequence). The DNA for the CDR3 is TGTGCCAGCAGAGACCTACGAGGTGGGCAGTACTTC. It yields the protein CASRDLRGGQYF. Full variable domain (missing parts from reference TRBV19 and TRBJ2-7): DGGITQSPKYLFRKEGQNVTLSCEQNLNHDAMYWYRQDPGQGLRLIYYSQIVNDFQKGDIAEGYSVSREKKESFPLTVTSAQKNPTAFYLCASRDLRGGQYFGPGTRLTVT.

The V gene is TRBV5-5, the J gene TRBJ2-7, with D perhaps matching TRBD1 (5 bases). This CDR3 is 13 amino acids long. The germline V gene encodes CDR1 SGHKS and CDR2 YYEKEE (reference sequence). Trimming shortened V by 1 base and J by 4 bases, and 9 bases separated the two germline ends. The CDR3 loop reads CASSLNTGYEQYF. In DNA form, the CDR3 reads TGTGCCAGCAGCTTGAATACAGGATACGAGCAGTACTTC.

J is TRBJ1-2 and V is TRBV7-2, with D hard to call. V lost 2 bases and J lost 3, with 7 bases in between. Germline CDR1 SGHTA, CDR2 FQGNSA. CDR3 length: 13 amino acids. The CDR3 nucleotides are TGTGCCAGCAGCTTACTGGGCCACTATGGCTACACCTTC. Amino acid sequence: CASSLLGHYGYTF.

This clone was recorded once. This same CDR3 is encoded by further DNA sequences in the sample. The chain recombines TRBV2 with TRBJ2-1; 11 bases are shared with TRBD2. This CDR3 is built from 13 residues. CDR1 and CDR2 (germline): SNHLY, FYNNEI. The V gene end was trimmed by 8 bases and the J gene end by 9 bases; junction bases not matched to a gene: 6. The DNA of the CDR3 is TGTGCCAGCGAGAGGACTAGCGGGCTTGAGCAGTTCTTC. It is translated as CASERTSGLEQFF.

The chain uses TRBV5-4 and TRBJ1-2, with a possible D match to TRBD1 (6 bases). The germline CDR1 and CDR2 sequences are SGHNT and YYREEE (reference sequence). This CDR3 comprises 13 residues. V lost 2 bases and J lost 4, with 9 bases in between. The CDR3 nucleotides are TGTGCCAGCAGCTTCCAGGGGAGCTATGGCTACACCTTC. As protein: CASSFQGSYGYTF. Full variable domain (remainder filled in from reference TRBV5-4 and TRBJ1-2): ETGVTQSPTHLIKTRGQQVTLRCSSQSGHNTVSWYQQALGQGPQFIFQYYREEENGRGNFPPRFSGLQFPNYSSELNVNALELDDSALYLCASSFQGSYGYTFGSGTRLTVV.

The chain recombines TRBV27 with TRBJ2-7; D is undetermined. Germline V CDR1 and CDR2: MNHEY, SMNVEV (reference sequence). The CDR3 runs 13 residues. With 5 bases removed from V and 3 bases from J, the gap between germline ends came to 11 bases. In nucleotides, the CDR3 is TGTGCCAGCAGTCGATCCACAGACTACGAGCAGTACTTC. This gives the protein CASSRSTDYEQYF.

The gene calls are TRBV24-1 and TRBJ2-3, with a weak D call TRBD1 (5 bases). V was pared by 4 bases and J by 0 bases, with 13 bases between. The V gene's germline CDR1 is KGHDR and CDR2 SFDVKD. The CDR3 totals 16 residues. CDR3 region: CATSDPGSSSTDTQYF. The DNA of the CDR3 is TGTGCCACCAGTGACCCAGGGTCTTCGAGCACAGATACGCAGTATTTT.

This chain uses TRBV9 with TRBJ2-2, with 10 bases lining up with TRBD2. The germline CDR1 and CDR2 sequences are SGDLS and YYNGEE. V lost 0 bases, J lost 6 bases, and 5 bases stayed unmatched. This CDR3 has 16 amino acids. The CDR3 spells CASSVAIAGGAGELFF. The CDR3 bases are TGTGCCAGCAGCGTAGCTATAGCGGGAGGCGCCGGGGAGCTGTTTTTT.

In its sample, this clone was seen once. The V gene is TRBV7-9, the J gene TRBJ1-5; 11 nucleotides line up with TRBD1. The J segment lost 2 bases and the V segment lost 4 bases, leaving 7 bases of the junction unmatched. Per the germline V gene, CDR1 is SEHNR and CDR2 is FQNEAQ (reference sequence). The CDR3 spans 17 residues. CDR3 amino acids: CASSSGTGGFGNQPQHF. The CDR3 nucleotides read TGTGCCAGCAGCTCCGGGACAGGGGGGTTCGGCAATCAGCCCCAGCATTTT.

This chain connects TRBV9 to TRBJ1-1, with D possibly being TRBD1 (5 bases). V was cut by 4 bases and J by 0 bases, with 10 bases left in between. Per germline, CDR1 SGDLS and CDR2 YYNGEE. The CDR3 sequence is 14 residues long. The CDR3 region is CASSRGHMNTEAFF. The CDR3 DNA reads as TGTGCCAGCAGCCGAGGACATATGAACACTGAAGCTTTCTTT.

V gene TRBV28 combines with J gene TRBJ2-3; 10 bases are shared with TRBD2. V gave up 8 bases and J gave up 2 bases; unmatched junction bases: 7. CDR1 is MDHEN and CDR2 is SYDVKM in the germline V gene. The CDR3 sequence is 15 residues long. The CDR3 nucleotides are TGTGCCAGCGATTCCAGCGGGAGGGCCACAGATACGCAGTATTTT. Protein: CASDSSGRATDTQYF.

The chain links TRBV6-2 or TRBV6-3 to TRBJ1-1, with D uncertain. Germline values: CDR1 MNHEY, CDR2 SVGEGT. The CDR3 has 12 residues. V was clipped by 6 bases and J by 3 bases, with 8 bases between them. The CDR3 reads CASSPRDTEAFF. In DNA form, the CDR3 reads TGTGCCAGCAGCCCCCGGGACACTGAAGCTTTCTTT.

The chain uses TRBV10-1 and TRBJ1-5; 7 nucleotides agree with TRBD1. CDR3 length: 17 amino acids. The V and J ends lost 8 bases and 5 bases, in that order; junction bases with no gene match: 18. Per the germline V gene, CDR1 is WNHNN and CDR2 is SYGVQD (reference sequence). The CDR3 DNA is TGCGCCAGCCCTCACACATCTACAGGGGCGGTTCATCAGCCCCAGCATTTT. It is translated as CASPHTSTGAVHQPQHF.

J is TRBJ2-5 and V is TRBV3-1 (or the pseudogene TRBV3-2), with unresolved D. V lost 3 bases, J lost 1 base, and 9 bases lay in between. The CDR3 sequence is 14 residues long. The germline CDR1 and CDR2 sequences are LGHDT and YNNKEL (reference sequence). CDR3 sequence (DNA): TGTGCCAGCAGCCACAGACAAGTCCAAGAGACCCAGTACTTC. It is translated as CASSHRQVQETQYF.

The table lists this clone with a count of one. V gene TRBV11-3 combines with J gene TRBJ2-7; weak D call: TRBD1 (6 bases). V was shortened by 5 bases and J by 5 bases, with 19 bases between the two germline ends. CDR1 is SGHNT, CDR2 YENEEA, per germline. This CDR3 is 15 amino acids long. The CDR3 sequence is CASSEGRGLRDEQYF. In nucleotides, the CDR3 is TGTGCCAGCAGCGAAGGAAGGGGGTTACGCGACGAGCAGTACTTC. Combining the CDR3 with reference TRBV11-3 and TRBJ2-7 gives the whole variable domain EAGVVQSPRYKIIEKKQPVAFWCNPISGHNTLYWYLQNLGQGPELLIRYENEEAVDDSQLPKDRFSAERLKGVDSTLKIQPAELGDSAVYLCASSEGRGLRDEQYFGPGTRLTVT.

Regarding this clone: This CDR3 is also generated by other DNA sequences in the sample. The chain uses TRBV7-3 and TRBJ1-1, with no clear D. V was pared by 4 bases and J by 0 bases, with 6 bases between. CDR1 and CDR2 from the germline V gene are SGHTA and FQGTGA. The CDR3 runs 13 residues. CDR3 in amino acids: CASSSQMNTEAFF. The CDR3 coding sequence is TGTGCCAGCAGCTCACAGATGAACACTGAAGCTTTCTTT.

The chain combines TRBV7-9 with TRBJ2-2, with D possibly matching TRBD1 (5 bases). The CDR3 extends over 14 amino acids. CDR1 is SEHNR and CDR2 is FQNEAQ in the germline V gene (reference sequence). The V gene lost 0 bases and the J gene lost 6 bases, with 8 bases spanning the gap. CDR3 sequence: CASSLAGVAGELFF. In DNA form, the CDR3 reads TGTGCCAGCAGCTTAGCAGGGGTCGCCGGGGAGCTGTTTTTT.

The chain joins TRBV6-4 to TRBJ1-2, with D uncertain. CDR1 and CDR2 (germline): MRHNA, SNTAGT. V was pared by 3 bases and J by 4 bases, with 9 bases between. There are 13 residues in the CDR3. The CDR3 sequence: CASSEEGGYGYTF. The CDR3 DNA reads TGTGCCAGCAGTGAGGAGGGTGGCTATGGCTACACCTTC.

The chain recombines TRBV28 with TRBJ2-7; 9 bases are shared with TRBD2. After removal of 6 bases from V and 5 bases from J, the junction contained 8 bases not matched to a gene. CDR3 length equals 14 residues. CDR1 is MDHEN and CDR2 is SYDVKM in the germline V gene. The CDR3: CASRFSGSPHEQYF. The CDR3 DNA sequence: TGTGCCAGCAGATTTAGCGGGAGCCCCCACGAGCAGTACTTC.

The V and J genes are TRBV5-1 and TRBJ2-7; TRBD1 agrees at 7 bases. The CDR3 length is 16 residues. Trimming cost V 1 base and J 1 base; bases outside gene matches: 8. Per the germline V gene, CDR1 is SGHRS and CDR2 is YFSETQ. CDR3 bases: TGCGCCAGCAGCTTGAATCCTGGGACAGCTTCCTACGAGCAGTACTTC. This translates into CASSLNPGTASYEQYF.

The chain has TRBV30 and TRBJ1-2; D unresolved. The germline gives CDR1 GTSNPN, CDR2 SVGIG (reference sequence). There are 11 residues in the CDR3. The DNA for the CDR3 is TGTGCTTCCCACGGGGAATATGGCTACACCTTC. Translating gives CASHGEYGYTF.